This T cell receptor (beta chain) is drawn from a study of blood T cells in healthy people across ages. Staff drew ten milliliters of peripheral blood from each donor. There were at least 6 micrograms of total RNA extracted from every sample. This clonotype was picked up a small number of times. Its cognate antigen is unknown. The CDR3 consists of 15 residues. The germline V gene encodes CDR1 SGDLS and CDR2 YYNGEE. V lost 4 bases and J lost 8; bases outside the gene matches: 11. The authors ran a second PCR of roughly 6 to 12 cycles using a sample-barcoded 5' primer and a J-beta primer mix. Samples each returned at least 3 million CDR3-containing paired-end reads. TCRdb fed the 5' RACE reads into MiXCR, producing one record per CDR3 protein. The table has 1.5 million to 2 million distinct CDR3 sequences, about 50% seen once. General study findings and limits: Older age coincided with a roughly linear decline in TCR beta diversity per million T cells.

The material sequenced was blood. This sequence joins TRBV9 and TRBJ2-1; 8 nucleotides match TRBD1. The sequence was obtained from a middle-aged woman in good health. CDR3 bases: TGTGCCAGCAGCCCTAGGGACAGGAGTGTCGATGAGCAGTTCTTC. This encodes CASSPRDRSVDEQFF.